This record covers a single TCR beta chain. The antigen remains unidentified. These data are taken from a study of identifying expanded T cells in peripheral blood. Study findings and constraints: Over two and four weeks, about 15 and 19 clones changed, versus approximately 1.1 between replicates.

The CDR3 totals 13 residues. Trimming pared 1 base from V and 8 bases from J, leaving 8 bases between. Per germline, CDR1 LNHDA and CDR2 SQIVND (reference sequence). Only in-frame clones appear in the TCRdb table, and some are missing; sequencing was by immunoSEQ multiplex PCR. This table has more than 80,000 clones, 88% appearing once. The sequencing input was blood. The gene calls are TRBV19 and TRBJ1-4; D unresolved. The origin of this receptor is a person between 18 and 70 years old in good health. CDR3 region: CASSIGTGEKLFF. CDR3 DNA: TGTGCCAGTAGTATAGGGACTGGGGAAAAACTGTTTTTT.